The rows below give T cell receptor beta chains drawn from one sample of a study of preoperative IRX-2 immunotherapy in early breast cancer. Libraries were prepared by immunoSEQ multiplex PCR; TCRdb keeps only in-frame clonotypes and omits some of them. In the table there are roughly 24,000 clones, approximately 77% of which are singletons. The sequencing used lymph node tissue, collected after IRX-2 immunotherapy. The receptors shown here come from a human donor with breast cancer. Both conserved end residues are part of each CDR3. The D gene is left open where the match is weak. The listing skips clone size in some rows; elsewhere it reads once, few, many or a size class.

V,D,size,J,DNA,CDR3
TRBV10-1,.,.,TRBJ2-1,TGCGCCAGCAGTGTCTCCCCCGGGGCTGTTAGCTCCTACAATGAGCAGTTCTTC,CASSVSPGAVSSYNEQFF
TRBV19,.,.,TRBJ2-1,TGTGCCAGTAGTCCCGCCTTATGGCGGAGCTCCTACAATGAGCAGTTCTTC,CASSPALWRSSYNEQFF
TRBV2,.,.,TRBJ1-2,TGTGCCAGCAGTCTTCTGACAGTGAACTATGGCTACACCTTC,CASSLLTVNYGYTF
TRBV11-3,TRBD2,.,TRBJ2-3,TGTGCCAGCAGCTTAAGCGGGACCGGGACAGATACGCAGTATTTT,CASSLSGTGTDTQYF
TRBV6-8,TRBD1,.,TRBJ2-1,TGTGCTAGCGGGCCCGGGACAGGGGTGAATGAGCAGTTCTTC,CASGPGTGVNEQFF
TRBV6-8,.,.,TRBJ1-1,TGTGCCAGCAGTTACCCCCCGGCTGAAGCTTTCTTT,CASSYPPAEAFF
TRBV6-1,.,.,TRBJ1-3,TGTGCCAGCAGTGAAGTGGCAGGGGTCGGAAACACCATATATTTT,CASSEVAGVGNTIYF
TRBV10-1,.,once,TRBJ1-1,TGCGCCAGCGACAGAACAGGGACGTGGAACACTGAAGCTTTCTTT,CASDRTGTWNTEAFF
TRBV7-1,.,.,TRBJ2-7,TGTGCCAGCAGCTTTTGGTCGGACGGCGAGCAGTACTTC,CASSFWSDGEQYF
TRBV7-1,.,.,TRBJ2-7,TGTGCCAGCAGCTTATTGGCCAGGCCATCCTACGAGCAGTACTTC,CASSLLARPSYEQYF
TRBV6-8,TRBD1,.,TRBJ1-2,TGTGCCAGCAGTTACTCGGGGGCCCCGACAGGGGCTGGCTACACCTTC,CASSYSGAPTGAGYTF
TRBV18,.,.,TRBJ2-1,TGTGCCAGCTCACCACCTTCGGGAGAAAGATATGAGCAGTTCTTC,CASSPPSGERYEQFF
TRBV10-3,.,.,TRBJ2-5,TGTGCCATCAGTGAGTCGCCGCAAGAGACCCAGTACTTC,CAISESPQETQYF
TRBV29-1,TRBD1,.,TRBJ1-2,TGCAGCGCGACGGCAGGGGGGCACTATGGCTACACCTTC,CSATAGGHYGYTF
TRBV7-7,TRBD1,.,TRBJ2-7,TGTGCCAGCAGCTTGACAGGGGCCCACTACGAGCAGTACTTC,CASSLTGAHYEQYF
TRBV6-8,TRBD1,.,TRBJ1-5,TGTGCCAGCAGGTTCGGACAGGGGCAAGGTCAGCCCCAGCATTTT,CASRFGQGQGQPQHF
TRBV6-8,.,.,TRBJ1-1,TGTGCCACAGCAGGTATCGGAATAGGGGCTTTCTTT,CATAGIGIGAFF
TRBV15,TRBD1,.,TRBJ1-1,TGTGCCACCAGCAGAGTAGGGACAGGGGTGAACACTGAAGCTTTCTTT,CATSRVGTGVNTEAFF
TRBV28,.,.,TRBJ1-5,TGTGCCAGCAGCTCCGGTACAGGGAGAGATCAGCCCCAGCATTTT,CASSSGTGRDQPQHF
TRBV19,TRBD1,few,TRBJ1-2,TGTGCCAGTAGTACTAATGGGAGGGGGCTCGGCTATGGCTACACCTTC,CASSTNGRGLGYGYTF
TRBV5-1,.,.,TRBJ1-2,TGCGCCAGCAGCTTGACAGGAGACGCTAACTATGGCTACACCTTC,CASSLTGDANYGYTF
TRBV7-6,.,.,TRBJ2-7,TGTGCCAGCAGCCTCACAGACAGACCCTACGAGCAGTACTTC,CASSLTDRPYEQYF
TRBV6-8,TRBD1,.,TRBJ1-2,TGTGCCAGTAGGACAGGGATGACTAACTATGGCTACACCTTC,CASRTGMTNYGYTF
TRBV7-4,.,.,TRBJ2-2,TGTGCCAGCAGCTTGCTGGTCAACACCGGGGAGCTGTTTTTT,CASSLLVNTGELFF
TRBV11-3,.,.,TRBJ2-7,TGTGCCAGCAGCTTGGGTCAGAGAGCCTACGAGCAGTACTTC,CASSLGQRAYEQYF
TRBV28,.,.,TRBJ1-1,TGTGCCAGCAGTACAGGGACCCCTGGGAACACTGAAGCTTTCTTT,CASSTGTPGNTEAFF
TRBV6-8,TRBD1,.,TRBJ1-2,TGTGCCAGCAGTTCCACAGGGGCGCAGGACTATGGCTACACCTTC,CASSSTGAQDYGYTF
TRBV6-8,TRBD2,.,TRBJ2-3,TGTGCCAGCAGCCCCAGCGGGAGGGCAGATACGCAGTATTTT,CASSPSGRADTQYF
TRBV19,.,once,TRBJ2-2,TGTGCCACTTCCCGCGACAGGGAGGGCACCGGGGAGCTGTTTTTT,CATSRDREGTGELFF
TRBV7-1,.,.,TRBJ2-3,TGTGCCAGCAGCTTCGATGGGAGAGATACGCAGTATTTT,CASSFDGRDTQYF
TRBV6-8,TRBD2,few,TRBJ2-1,TGTGCCAGCAGGCCCTCGGGTAGCGGGGTTAACAATGAGCAGTTCTTC,CASRPSGSGVNNEQFF
TRBV11-3,.,.,TRBJ2-3,TGTGCCAGCAGCCGCGACGGCTTGGGCCAGCCCCAGTATTTT,CASSRDGLGQPQYF
TRBV7-1,TRBD2,.,TRBJ2-1,TGTGCCAGCAGCTCCCGACCAAGCGGGAGCGTCAACAATGAGCAGTTCTTC,CASSSRPSGSVNNEQFF
TRBV19,TRBD2,.,TRBJ2-3,TGTGCCAGTAGTATAGGGACTAGCGATAACACAGATACGCAGTATTTT,CASSIGTSDNTDTQYF
TRBV11-3,.,.,TRBJ1-1,TGTGCCAGCAGCTTAGGGGGGGCTAGGACTGAAGCTTTCTTT,CASSLGGARTEAFF
TRBV9,TRBD1,.,TRBJ2-3,TGTGCCAGCAGCGCACCAGGGACAGGGGGCACAGATACGCAGTATTTT,CASSAPGTGGTDTQYF
TRBV6-8,TRBD2,.,TRBJ2-5,TGTGCCAGCAGTTACTGGGGGCGGGGGGACCAAGAGACCCAGTACTTC,CASSYWGRGDQETQYF
TRBV5-1,TRBD1,.,TRBJ1-2,TGCGCCAGCAGCCCCTACAGGGGCCTAGGCTATGGCTACACCTTC,CASSPYRGLGYGYTF
TRBV5-1,TRBD1,.,TRBJ1-4,TGCGCCAGCAGCTTGGAGGGGGCGCGGGCTAATGAAAAACTGTTTTTT,CASSLEGARANEKLFF
TRBV19,.,.,TRBJ2-5,TGTGCCAGTAGCCCCTTAAGCCAAGAGACCCAGTACTTC,CASSPLSQETQYF
TRBV5-1,TRBD1,.,TRBJ2-7,TGCGCCAGCAGCTCCTCCGGGACAGGAACCTACGAGCAGTACTTC,CASSSSGTGTYEQYF
TRBV11-3,.,.,TRBJ2-3,TGTGCCAGCAGCTTTAGGGAACGCCCGACTACTAGCACAGATACGCAGTATTTT,CASSFRERPTTSTDTQYF
TRBV10-2,TRBD1,.,TRBJ1-4,TGCGCCAGCAGTATGACAGGGCCGCGCACTAATGAAAAACTGTTTTTT,CASSMTGPRTNEKLFF
TRBV18,TRBD2,few,TRBJ2-7,TGTGCCAGCTCCTCGACTAGCGGGGGCTCCTACGAGCAGTACTTC,CASSSTSGGSYEQYF
TRBV19,TRBD1,.,TRBJ2-3,TGTGCCAGTAGCGCTACAGGGGTTAAAAGCACAGATACGCAGTATTTT,CASSATGVKSTDTQYF
TRBV30,TRBD1,.,TRBJ1-2,TGTGCCTGGAGCTGGACGGGACAGGGGGATGGCTACACCTTC,CAWSWTGQGDGYTF
TRBV11-3,TRBD1,.,TRBJ1-4,TGTGCCAGCAGCTGGGGGGACAGGGGGAATGAAAAACTGTTTTTT,CASSWGDRGNEKLFF
TRBV12-5,TRBD1,.,TRBJ2-7,TGTGCCAGCACCCCGTCGTGGGACAGCGTGTACGAGCAGTACTTC,CASTPSWDSVYEQYF
TRBV5-1,TRBD2,.,TRBJ2-7,TGCGCCAGCAGCCTGGGAAGCGGGAGGTTGCTAACGTACTTC,CASSLGSGRLLTYF
TRBV29-1,TRBD1,once,TRBJ1-1,TGCAGCGTTCCCTCTTCTAAGACAGGGTATGAAGCTTTCTTT,CSVPSSKTGYEAFF